The rows below give T cell receptor beta chains drawn from one sample of a study of shared clonotypes between healthy human individuals. The data were produced by immunoSEQ multiplex PCR, yet TCRdb's version contains in-frame clones alone and is incomplete. The sample contains some 1 million clones, about 75% of which appear only once. The sequencing sample was made of memory CD4+ T cells sorted from blood. All receptors derive from a man between 18 and 29 years old in good health. Each CDR3 is given with its conserved first and last residue. The D gene is left open where the match is weak. Size tells how often a clone was seen (once, few, many) or the class of an expanded clone, and some rows leave it out.

V,size,D,J,DNA,CDR3
TRBV19,-,-,TRBJ1-1,TGTGCCAGTATCAACCCCCGCCTGGCCAGGGGTTACTCCGAAGCTTTCTTT,CASINPRLARGYSEAFF
TRBV28,once,-,TRBJ1-2,TGTGCCAGCAGTTTATTCTCTCTCCGGGACGCCCTCTATGGCTACACCTTC,CASSLFSLRDALYGYTF
TRBV6-1,-,-,TRBJ2-3,TGTGCCAGCAGTGTCCCGCTCACAGATACGCAGTATTTT,CASSVPLTDTQYF
TRBV12-5,-,TRBD1,TRBJ2-5,TGTGCTAGTGGTTTGGGGACAGGGAACCAGTACTTC,CASGLGTGNQYF
TRBV5-6,-,-,TRBJ2-5,TGTGCCAGCAGCTTACGTGGGACAAACCTACAAGAGACCCAGTACTTC,CASSLRGTNLQETQYF
TRBV19,few,-,TRBJ2-2,TGTGCCAGTAGCAACAGGGTTTCGGCCGGGGAGCTGTTTTTT,CASSNRVSAGELFF
TRBV2,-,-,TRBJ2-3,TGTGCCAGCAAGCGGGCAGGGGGCACAGATACGCAGTATTTT,CASKRAGGTDTQYF
TRBV5-1,-,-,TRBJ2-7,TGCGCCAGCAGCGGTGGGGGCACGGGAGGACAATCCTACGAGCAGTACTTC,CASSGGGTGGQSYEQYF
TRBV5-6,-,-,TRBJ2-7,TGTGCCAGCAGCTTGGGAGCCGGGATCGATACGTACGAGCAGTACTTC,CASSLGAGIDTYEQYF
TRBV19,-,TRBD1,TRBJ2-1,TGTGCCAGTACCAAATCGGGGACAGGGGGGATGTTTGAGCAGTTCTTC,CASTKSGTGGMFEQFF
TRBV10-1,few,TRBD1,TRBJ2-1,TGCGCCAGCAGTGACGGGACAGGGAGGAATGAGCAGTTCTTC,CASSDGTGRNEQFF
TRBV29-1,-,TRBD1,TRBJ1-4,TGCAGCGCGGCGACAGGGGCTAATGAAAAACTGTTTTTT,CSAATGANEKLFF
TRBV5-6,-,-,TRBJ1-6,TGTGCCAGCAGCTTGGTGCAGGGGAGTTCACCCCTCCACTTT,CASSLVQGSSPLHF
TRBV6-6,once,TRBD2,TRBJ2-7,TGTGCCAGCATTAGCGGGGTCCCCAGCTACGAGCAGTACTTC,CASISGVPSYEQYF
TRBV5-1,few,TRBD1,TRBJ1-4,TGCGCCAGCAGCTCACAGGGGGCTAATGAAAAACTGTTTTTT,CASSSQGANEKLFF
TRBV6-1,once,TRBD2,TRBJ2-1,TGTGCCAGCAGTGCTCTTGGACTAGCGGGAGTTGGGGTCCGGAACAATGAGCAGTTCTTC,CASSALGLAGVGVRNNEQFF
TRBV30,once,-,TRBJ1-5,TGTGCCTGGAGTAGTATGCCCGGTCAGCCCCAGCATTTT,CAWSSMPGQPQHF
TRBV28,-,-,TRBJ1-5,TGTGCCAGCAGGCCCGTCGGAAGAGGGGAACAGCCCCAGCATTTT,CASRPVGRGEQPQHF
TRBV9,-,-,TRBJ1-3,TGTGCCAGCAGCGGGGACTCTCCGGGCTCTGGAAACACCATATATTTT,CASSGDSPGSGNTIYF
TRBV7-9,-,-,TRBJ2-3,TGTGCCAGCAGCTTCGATACGCAGTATTTT,CASSFDTQYF
TRBV11-2,-,-,TRBJ1-5,TGTGCCAGCAGCGAGGGGGGAGCCTTCTATCAGCCCCAGCATTTT,CASSEGGAFYQPQHF
TRBV5-4,few,-,TRBJ1-1,TGTGCCAGCAGCTTTCCACGGACTGAAGCTTTCTTT,CASSFPRTEAFF
TRBV5-1,few,-,TRBJ2-5,TGCGCCAGCAGCTTGGCCGGGAACAAAGAGACCCAGTACTTC,CASSLAGNKETQYF